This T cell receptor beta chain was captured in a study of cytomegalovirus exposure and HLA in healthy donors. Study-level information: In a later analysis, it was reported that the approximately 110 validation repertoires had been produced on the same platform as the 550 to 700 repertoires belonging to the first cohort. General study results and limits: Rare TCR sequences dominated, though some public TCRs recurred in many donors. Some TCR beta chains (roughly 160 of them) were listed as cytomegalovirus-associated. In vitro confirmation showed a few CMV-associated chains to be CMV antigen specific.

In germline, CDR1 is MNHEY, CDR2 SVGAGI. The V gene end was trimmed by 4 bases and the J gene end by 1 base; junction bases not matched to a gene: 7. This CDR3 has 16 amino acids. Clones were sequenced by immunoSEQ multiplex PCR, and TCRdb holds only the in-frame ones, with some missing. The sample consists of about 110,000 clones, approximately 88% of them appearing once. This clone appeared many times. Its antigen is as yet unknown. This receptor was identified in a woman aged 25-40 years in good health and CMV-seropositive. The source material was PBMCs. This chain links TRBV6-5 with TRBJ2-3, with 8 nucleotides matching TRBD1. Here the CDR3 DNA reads TGTGCCAGCAGTTTGGGCCCGGGACAGGGCACAGATACGCAGTATTTT. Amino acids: CASSLGPGQGTDTQYF.